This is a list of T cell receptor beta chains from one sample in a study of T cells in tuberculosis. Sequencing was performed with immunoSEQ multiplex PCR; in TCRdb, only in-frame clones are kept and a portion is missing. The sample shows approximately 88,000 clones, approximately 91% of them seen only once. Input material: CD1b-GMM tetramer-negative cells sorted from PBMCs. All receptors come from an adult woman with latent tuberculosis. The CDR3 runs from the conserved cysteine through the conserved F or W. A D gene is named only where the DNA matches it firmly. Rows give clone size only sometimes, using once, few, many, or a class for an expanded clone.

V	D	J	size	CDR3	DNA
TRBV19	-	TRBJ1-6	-	CASSIGEAKSPLHF	TGTGCCAGTAGTATAGGGGAGGCAAAATCACCCCTCCACTTT
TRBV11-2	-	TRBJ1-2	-	CASRSRGGGYTF	TGTGCCAGCAGATCCCGCGGTGGTGGCTACACCTTC
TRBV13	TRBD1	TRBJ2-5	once	CASSLVSRGRRETQYF	TGTGCCAGCAGCTTAGTCTCCAGGGGGCGCCGGGAGACCCAGTACTTC
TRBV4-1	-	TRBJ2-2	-	CASSQEGGANAGELFF	TGCGCCAGCAGCCAAGAAGGAGGGGCGAACGCCGGGGAGCTGTTTTTT
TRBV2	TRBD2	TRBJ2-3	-	CASMAGLAGRRQYF	TGTGCCAGCATGGCGGGACTAGCGGGGCGTAGGCAGTATTTT
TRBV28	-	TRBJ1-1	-	CASSLAPAEAFF	TGTGCCAGCAGTTTAGCTCCGGCTGAAGCTTTCTTT
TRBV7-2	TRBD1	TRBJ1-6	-	CASRLGDRASPLHF	TGTGCCAGCAGATTGGGGGACAGGGCATCACCCCTCCACTTT
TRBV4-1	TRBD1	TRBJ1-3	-	CASSHPGQTGNTIYF	TGCGCCAGCAGCCATCCGGGACAGACTGGAAACACCATATATTTT
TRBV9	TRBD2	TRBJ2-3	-	CASRLSGRVTDTQYF	TGTGCCAGCAGACTAAGCGGGAGAGTCACAGATACGCAGTATTTT
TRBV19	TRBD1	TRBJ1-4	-	CASSIRGQVATNEKLFF	TGTGCCAGTAGTATAAGGGGGCAGGTTGCAACTAATGAAAAACTGTTTTTT
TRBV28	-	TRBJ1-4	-	CASIPGGLDEKLFF	TGTGCCAGCATCCCGGGAGGATTGGATGAAAAACTGTTTTTT
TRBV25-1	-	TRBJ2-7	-	CASSEGHYEQYF	TGTGCCAGCAGTGAGGGACATTACGAGCAGTACTTC
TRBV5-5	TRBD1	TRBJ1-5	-	CASSQSGTGWAGQPQHF	TGTGCCAGCAGCCAATCCGGGACAGGGTGGGCAGGACAGCCCCAGCATTTT
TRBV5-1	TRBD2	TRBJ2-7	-	CASSLSLAGGLDSYEQYF	TGCGCCAGCAGCTTATCACTAGCGGGGGGCCTTGACTCCTACGAGCAGTACTTC
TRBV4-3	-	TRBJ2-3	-	CASSQDGGTDTQYF	TGCGCCAGCAGCCAAGATGGAGGCACAGATACGCAGTATTTT
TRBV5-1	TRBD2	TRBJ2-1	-	CASSVLAESSYNEQFF	TGCGCCAGCAGCGTCCTAGCGGAGAGCTCCTACAATGAGCAGTTCTTC
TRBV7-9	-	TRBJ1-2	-	CASSPSGLGSNYGYTF	TGTGCCAGCAGCCCATCGGGACTGGGATCAAACTATGGCTACACCTTC
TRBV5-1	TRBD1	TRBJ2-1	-	CASSTTTGPGSNEQFF	TGCGCCAGCAGCACCACGACAGGGCCGGGTAGCAATGAGCAGTTCTTC
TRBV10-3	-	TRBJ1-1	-	CATHAGTISNTEAFF	TGTGCCACCCATGCGGGAACGATATCGAACACTGAAGCTTTCTTT
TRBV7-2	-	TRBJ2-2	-	CASSPTSSNTGELFF	TGTGCCAGCAGCCCAACTAGCTCGAACACCGGGGAGCTGTTTTTT
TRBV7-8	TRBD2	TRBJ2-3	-	CASSLGTSGGPKADTQYF	TGTGCCAGCAGCTTAGGGACTAGCGGGGGCCCCAAGGCAGATACGCAGTATTTT
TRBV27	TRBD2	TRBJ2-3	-	CASLAGGGVTQYF	TGTGCCAGCTTGGCGGGGGGAGGGGTTACGCAGTATTTT
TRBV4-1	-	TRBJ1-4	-	CASSQDREKLFF	TGCGCCAGCAGCCAAGATCGTGAAAAACTGTTTTTT
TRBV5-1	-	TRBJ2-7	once	CASSWRQDEQYF	TGCGCCAGCAGCTGGCGACAAGACGAGCAGTACTTC
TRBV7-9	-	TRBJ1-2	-	CASSLGLDSYGYTF	TGTGCCAGCAGCTTAGGTCTGGACAGTTATGGCTACACCTTC
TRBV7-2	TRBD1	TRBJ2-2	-	CASSLAKTGGLRELFF	TGTGCCAGCAGCTTAGCGAAGACAGGGGGGCTCAGGGAGCTGTTTTTT
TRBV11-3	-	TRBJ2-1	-	CASSPRWSGEQFF	TGTGCCAGCAGCCCCCGGTGGAGCGGTGAGCAGTTCTTC
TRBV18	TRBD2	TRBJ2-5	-	CASSPLWTSGGAQETQYF	TGTGCCAGCTCACCACTGTGGACTAGCGGGGGGGCACAGGAGACCCAGTACTTC
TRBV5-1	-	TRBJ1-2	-	CASSGGRGAHYGYTF	TGCGCCAGCAGCGGGGGCCGGGGGGCTCACTATGGCTACACCTTC
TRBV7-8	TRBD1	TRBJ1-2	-	CASSTRQGAMNYGYTF	TGTGCCAGCAGCACCAGACAGGGGGCCATGAACTATGGCTACACCTTC
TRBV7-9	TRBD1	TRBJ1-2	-	CASSLATGVVNYGYTF	TGTGCCAGCAGCTTAGCGACAGGGGTCGTGAACTATGGCTACACCTTC
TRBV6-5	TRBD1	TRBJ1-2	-	CASSETGVGYTF	TGTGCCAGCAGTGAGACAGGGGTTGGCTACACCTTC
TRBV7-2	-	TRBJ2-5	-	CASSLVAFQETQYF	TGTGCCAGCAGCTTAGTAGCGTTTCAAGAGACCCAGTACTTC
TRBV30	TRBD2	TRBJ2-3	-	CAWIAGLAGGRDTQYF	TGTGCCTGGATCGCCGGACTAGCGGGGGGGCGGGATACGCAGTATTTT
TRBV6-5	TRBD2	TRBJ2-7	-	CASSSLAGGLPYEQYF	TGTGCCAGCAGTTCACTAGCGGGGGGACTCCCCTACGAGCAGTACTTC
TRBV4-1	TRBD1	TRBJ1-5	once	CASSPHRGGYQPQHF	TGCGCCAGCAGCCCACACAGGGGTGGATATCAGCCCCAGCATTTT
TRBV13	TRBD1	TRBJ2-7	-	CASSWTGQNNEQYF	TGTGCCAGCAGCTGGACGGGACAGAATAACGAGCAGTACTTC